These T cell receptor beta chains were read from a single sample in a study of T cell repertoires in cytomegalovirus infection. MiXCR, run by TCRdb on the reads, gives a single entry per CDR3 protein. The sample yields 100,000 to 150,000 distinct CDR3 sequences, 7.5% to 9% seen once. Sequencing was carried out using PBMCs. These receptors were obtained from a human donor in good health (CMV status not recorded). Some clones in this sample may be carry-over from other donors' samples. Each CDR3 is given with its conserved first and last residue. A D gene is named only where the DNA matches it firmly. Clone size is given for some rows only: seen once, a few or many times, or a class if the clone is expanded.

J | size | V | D | DNA | CDR3
TRBJ2-5 | few | TRBV18 | - | TGTGCCAGCTCACCAAGGGGACAACAAGAGACCCAGTACTTC | CASSPRGQQETQYF
TRBJ1-5 | many | TRBV2 | TRBD1 | TGTGCCAGCAGTGAACACGGGACAGGCAACAATCAGCCCCAGCATTTT | CASSEHGTGNNQPQHF
TRBJ2-7 | few | TRBV20-1 | - | TGCAGTGCGAGTCCCGGGCCCACAGTCTACGAGCAGTACTTC | CSASPGPTVYEQYF
TRBJ1-2 | many | TRBV29-1 | - | TGCAGCGCCAACGCGGATAACTATGGCTACACCTTC | CSANADNYGYTF
TRBJ1-5 | many | TRBV12-3/TRBV12-4 | - | TGTGCCAGCGGCCTGGGGGAGCCCCAGCATTTT | CASGLGEPQHF
TRBJ2-3 | many | TRBV20-1 | TRBD2 | TGCAGTGCGTGGGCGGGCGGGGGGGATACGCAGTATTTT | CSAWAGGGDTQYF
TRBJ1-1 | many | TRBV7-2 | - | TGTGCCAGCACCCACGACCCGGTGAACACTGAAGCTTTCTTT | CASTHDPVNTEAFF
TRBJ2-7 | few | TRBV15 | - | TGTGCCACCAGCAGAGATCTGTCGGTGGTCTACGAGCAGTACTTC | CATSRDLSVVYEQYF
TRBJ2-2 | many | TRBV2 | - | TGTGCCAGCAGTGGCCAGAACACCGGGGAGCTGTTTTTT | CASSGQNTGELFF
TRBJ1-2 | many | TRBV2 | TRBD1 | TGTGCCAGCAGTGACAGGGGGCAGTCCTATGGCTACACCTTC | CASSDRGQSYGYTF
TRBJ1-5 | - | TRBV20-1 | - | TGCAGTGCTAGTAATCGCGTTACAGGGAGAGAGCCCCAGCATTTT | CSASNRVTGREPQHF
TRBJ2-5 | many | TRBV5-5 | TRBD2 | TGTGCCAGCAGCTTGCACGGGACTAGGGGGGAGACCCAGTACTTC | CASSLHGTRGETQYF
TRBJ1-4 | many | TRBV7-2 | - | TGTGCCAGCAGCTTACAGAGATTTGGGGAAAAACTGTTTTTT | CASSLQRFGEKLFF
TRBJ1-1 | - | TRBV3-1 | - | TGTGCCAGCAGCCAAGGACAGCTGAACACTGAAGCTTTCTTT | CASSQGQLNTEAFF
TRBJ2-3 | - | TRBV12-3/TRBV12-4 | TRBD1 | TGTGCCAGCAGTTTACCGGGACAGGGCGCGGACTTT | CASSLPGQGADF
TRBJ2-5 | many | TRBV3-1 | TRBD1 | TGTGCCAGCAGCCAAGATAGCCCGACGGACAGGCGAACGGAGACCCAGTACTTC | CASSQDSPTDRRTETQYF
TRBJ2-1 | - | TRBV7-2 | - | TGTGCCAGCAGGATCGACCTTTCCTACGAGCAGTTCTTC | CASRIDLSYEQFF
TRBJ2-3 | many | TRBV19 | - | TGTGCCAGTACCCCTCCCGCAGGGTTGGGCACAGATACGCAGTATTTT | CASTPPAGLGTDTQYF
TRBJ2-7 | many | TRBV5-6 | - | TGTGCCAGCAGACGCCGGGACGGGAGCTCCTACGAGCAGTACTTC | CASRRRDGSSYEQYF
TRBJ1-2 | many | TRBV7-6 | TRBD1 | TGTGCCAGCAGCCCTTCTCCGGGACAGGGCTCCTATGGCTACACCTTC | CASSPSPGQGSYGYTF
TRBJ1-3 | few | TRBV2 | - | TGTGCCAGCGGCCGGACGCTTGGAAACACCATATATTTT | CASGRTLGNTIYF
TRBJ1-2 | few | TRBV20-1 | - | TGCAGTGCCCCCGTGGAGGGGAACAACTATGGCTACACCTTC | CSAPVEGNNYGYTF
TRBJ2-2 | - | TRBV20-1 | TRBD2 | TGCAGTGCCCCACCGGGGACTAGCGGGGGCCTCAACACCGGGGAGCTGTTTTTT | CSAPPGTSGGLNTGELFF
TRBJ1-6 | many | TRBV20-1 | - | TGCAGTGCTAGGAGAGGGGGACTTGGGAATTCACCCCTCCACTTT | CSARRGGLGNSPLHF
TRBJ2-3 | many | TRBV5-4 | - | TGTGCCAGCAGCCCACCGGGGCGGCATACGCAGTATTTT | CASSPPGRHTQYF
TRBJ2-5 | many | TRBV7-2 | TRBD2 | TGTGCCAGCAGCTTACTCGGGGGGGTGTCTTCGCAAGAGACCCAGTACTTC | CASSLLGGVSSQETQYF
TRBJ2-7 | - | TRBV30 | - | TGTGCCTGGACCGTACTGAGGACCGAAGGGGAGCAGTACTTC | CAWTVLRTEGEQYF
TRBJ2-2 | many | TRBV2 | TRBD2 | TGTGCCAGCAGCGGACTAGCCCCCACCGGGGAGCTGTTTTTT | CASSGLAPTGELFF
TRBJ2-1 | many | TRBV12-3/TRBV12-4 | TRBD2 | TGTGCCAGCGAAACCAGCGGGGGGGGATACAATGAGCAGTTCTTC | CASETSGGGYNEQFF
TRBJ1-1 | many | TRBV5-1 | - | TGCGCCAGCAGCCGAGAACGAGAGAACACTGAAGCTTTCTTT | CASSRERENTEAFF
TRBJ1-1 | many | TRBV7-9 | - | TGTGCCAGCAGCATCTTGGCGGACACTGAAGCTTTCTTT | CASSILADTEAFF
TRBJ2-3 | few | TRBV5-1 | - | TGCGCCAGCAGCTTGGCCCGGACAGCCAGCACAGATACGCAGTATTTT | CASSLARTASTDTQYF
TRBJ1-1 | - | TRBV5-4 | - | TGTGCCAGCAGCTTGACGGTCCGGAACACTGAAGCTTTCTTT | CASSLTVRNTEAFF
TRBJ1-1 | few | TRBV29-1 | - | TGCAGCGTCGCACTCACGAACACTGAAGCTTTCTTT | CSVALTNTEAFF
TRBJ1-6 | many | TRBV7-2 | - | TGTGCCAGCAGCTCCGAATTTTCACCCCTCCACTTT | CASSSEFSPLHF
TRBJ1-1 | medium-sized | TRBV7-2 | TRBD1 | TGTGCCAGCAGCCGACAGGGTAACACTGAAGCTTTCTTT | CASSRQGNTEAFF
TRBJ2-7 | - | TRBV9 | - | TGTGCCAGCAGCGGCGAGGGAAGGAACGAGCAGTACTTC | CASSGEGRNEQYF
TRBJ1-1 | - | TRBV15 | - | TGTGCCACCAGCAGAGATCCGGGGGAGGGTTTCTTT | CATSRDPGEGFF
TRBJ2-5 | medium-sized | TRBV7-6 | TRBD1 | TGTGCCAGCAGCACCCTGACAGGGCAAGAGACCCAGTACTTC | CASSTLTGQETQYF
TRBJ2-7 | - | TRBV6-2/TRBV6-3 | TRBD1 | TGTGCCAGCAGTACCCTCGGGACAGCGTCCTACGAGCAGTACTTC | CASSTLGTASYEQYF
TRBJ2-1 | many | TRBV15 | TRBD2 | TGTGCCACCAGCAAGCCGGGACTAGCCTCCAATGAGCAGTTCTTC | CATSKPGLASNEQFF
TRBJ2-2 | few | TRBV18 | - | TGTGCCAGCTCACCACCGAACACCGGGGAGCTGTTTTTT | CASSPPNTGELFF
TRBJ1-2 | few | TRBV6-6 | - | TGTGCCAGCAGTGTCCACGGGCCGGAAGGCTACACCTTC | CASSVHGPEGYTF
TRBJ1-2 | few | TRBV28 | - | TGTGCCAGCAGTGGCTTGGGGGGCTACACCTTC | CASSGLGGYTF
TRBJ2-1 | - | TRBV20-1 | - | TGCAGTGCAACCATAGCGGCGAGCGCCTACAATGAGCAGTTCTTC | CSATIAASAYNEQFF
TRBJ1-1 | many | TRBV27 | TRBD1 | TGTGCCAGCAGCCCAAGGACAGGGAACGCTGAAGCTTTCTTT | CASSPRTGNAEAFF
TRBJ2-2 | few | TRBV19 | - | TGTGCCAGTAGTACAGGGTACACCGGGGAGCTGTTTTTT | CASSTGYTGELFF
TRBJ1-2 | many | TRBV3-1 | - | TGTGCCAGCAGCCAAGAGCCGGTTTATGGCTACACCTTC | CASSQEPVYGYTF
TRBJ2-3 | many | TRBV28 | TRBD2 | TGTGCCAGCAGAGAATTACTAGCGGGGTTGTCAGATACGCAGTATTTT | CASRELLAGLSDTQYF
TRBJ1-4 | many | TRBV6-5 | - | TGTGCCAGCAGTTACAGGGGAAATGAAAAACTGTTTTTT | CASSYRGNEKLFF